This T cell receptor beta chain was identified during a study of shared clonotypes between healthy human individuals. Study in general: Three plates were used per donor for CD4 naive, three for CD4 memory, two for CD8 naive and one for CD8 memory.

The donors, healthy adults who were HIV-negative, had experienced no recent acute infections or vaccinations. To make CD8 memory, CD45RO+ cells were put together with CCR7-negative CD45RA+ TemRA cells. Profiled with immunoSEQ multiplex PCR; TCRdb holds only in-frame clones, not every one. The sample holds about 110,000 clones; 55% to 70% are singletons and the top ten take approximately 24%. Germline values: CDR1 SNHLY, CDR2 FYNNEI. V trimming: 4 bases; J trimming: 0 bases; junction bases outside the gene matches: 4. CDR3 length: 16 residues. The receptor was isolated from a woman in her 30s in good health. The sample was memory CD8+ T cells sorted from blood. This sample's subset: CD45RO+ cells pooled with CCR7-negative TemRA cells. The gene calls are TRBV2 and TRBJ1-3, with 9 bases identical to TRBD1. The CDR3 nucleotides read TGTGCCAGCAGTGCGGACAGGGGCTCCTCTGGAAACACCATATATTTT. Amino acids: CASSADRGSSGNTIYF.